The 24 T cell receptor beta chains below come from one sample, sequenced in a study of beta chain features in type 1 diabetes. Sequencing targeted expressed TCRB transcripts, as all isolated RNA had been reverse transcribed. The data were produced by immunoSEQ multiplex PCR, yet TCRdb's version contains in-frame clones alone and is incomplete. This sample yields 150,000 or so clones, of which 11% are seen a single time; roughly 2% belongs to the top ten. Sequencing was done on a sample of central memory CD4+ T cells from blood. These receptors originate from a man younger than 35 in good health.

This clone has a count of ten or more. This sequence joins TRBV4-3 and TRBJ2-1; TRBD2 is a possible D gene (6 bases). This CDR3 region has 14 residues. The germline CDR1 and CDR2 sequences are LGHNA and YSLEER. V was trimmed by 4 bases and J by 5 bases, leaving 12 bases between them. The CDR3 region is CASSRREFNNEQFF. The DNA of the CDR3 is TGCGCCAGCAGCCGGAGGGAGTTTAACAATGAGCAGTTCTTC.

This clone was counted between two and nine times. The gene calls are TRBV28 and TRBJ2-5; TRBD1 matches at 7 bases. The CDR3 runs to 14 residues. The germline gives CDR1 MDHEN, CDR2 SYDVKM. Losses at the gene ends were 5 bases for V and 5 bases for J; bases not matched to a gene: 8. CDR3 protein: CASSRQGIKETQYF. CDR3 DNA sequence: TGTGCCAGCAGTCGACAGGGAATTAAGGAGACCCAGTACTTC.

This clone was detected only a few times. The CDR3 region has the DNA TGCGCCAGCAGCCAAGATTATGGTGGCAGAGCCACCGGGGAGCTGTTTTTT. Its translation is CASSQDYGGRATGELFF. The chain links TRBV4-3 to TRBJ2-2; no clear D. The CDR3 runs 17 residues. Per germline, CDR1 LGHNA and CDR2 YSLEER. Trimming took off 0 bases at V and 4 bases at J, with 15 bases between the two ends.

This clone occurred many times. This chain links TRBV7-9 with TRBJ1-5, with a tentative D call TRBD1 (6 bases). From germline, CDR1 is SEHNR and CDR2 FQNEAQ (reference sequence). The germline V and J ends were trimmed by 5 bases and 1 base, with 12 bases remaining between them. The CDR3 sequence is 15 residues long. CDR3 protein: CASSPQGSSNQPQHF. The CDR3 nucleotides read TGTGCCAGCAGCCCACAGGGTTCAAGCAATCAGCCCCAGCATTTT.

This clone was seen a few times. A junction boundary mismatches the germline segment, possibly from a read error. The V call is TRBV6-5, the J call TRBJ1-2; D ambiguous. CDR3 length: 14 residues. Germline V gene sequence: CDR1 MNHEY, CDR2 SVGAGI. Here the CDR3 reads CAISELAGYYGYTF. The CDR3 nucleotides read TGTGCCATCAGTGAGTTAGCGGGGTACTATGGCTACACCTTC.

The chain recombines TRBV28 with TRBJ2-4; 7 bases match TRBD1. J lost 1 base, V lost 4 bases, and 4 bases had no gene match. The CDR3 runs to 15 residues. Germline V gives CDR1 MDHEN, CDR2 SYDVKM. This CDR3 reads CASSSQGLAKNIQYF. CDR3 in DNA: TGTGCCAGCAGTTCACAGGGGCTGGCCAAAAACATTCAGTACTTC.

The rearrangement uses TRBV15 and TRBJ2-7; TRBD1 matches at 9 bases. V was pared by 4 bases and J by 2 bases, with 3 bases of the junction left unmatched. The CDR3 is 14 amino acids. CDR1 and CDR2 (germline): LNHNV, YYDKDF (reference sequence). The DNA for the CDR3 is TGTGCCACCAGCAAGACAGGGGGGGCCTACGAGCAGTACTTC. Its translation: CATSKTGGAYEQYF. Drawing the rest from reference TRBV15 and TRBJ2-7, the complete variable domain is DAMVIQNPRYQVTQFGKPVTLSCSQTLNHNVMYWYQQKSSQAPKLLFHYYDKDFNNEADTPDNFQSRRPNTSFCFLDIRSPGLGDTAMYLCATSKTGGAYEQYFGPGTRLTVT.

In this sample, this clone turned up a few times. The genes are TRBV5-4 and TRBJ2-1; TRBD1 might be the D (5 bases). With 0 bases removed from V and 6 bases from J, the gap between germline ends came to 13 bases. This CDR3 contains 15 residues. CDR1 is SGHNT and CDR2 is YYREEE in the germline V gene (reference sequence). CDR3 loop: CASSLENGHANEQFF. The CDR3 DNA reads TGTGCCAGCAGCTTGGAAAACGGACATGCCAATGAGCAGTTCTTC.

This chain uses TRBV4-3 with TRBJ2-5; D ambiguous. The CDR3 is made up of 15 amino acids. The germline V and J ends were trimmed by 1 base and 5 bases, with 14 bases remaining between them. Per the germline V gene, CDR1 is LGHNA and CDR2 is YSLEER. The CDR3 protein is CASSQANTMEETQYF. The CDR3 DNA follows: TGCGCCAGCAGCCAAGCTAACACGATGGAGGAGACCCAGTACTTC.

This clone was seen a few times. The gene calls are TRBV4-2 and TRBJ2-6, with TRBD2 as a possible D gene (5 bases). From germline, CDR1 is LGHNA and CDR2 YNFKEQ. The CDR3 is 16 residues long. V was clipped by 4 bases and J by 2 bases, with 12 bases between them. The CDR3, as DNA: TGTGCCAGCAGCCTAGATGCGGGCCCTGGGGCCAACGTCCTGACTTTC. Translation: CASSLDAGPGANVLTF.

V is TRBV6-5 and J is TRBJ1-6; D unresolved. V dropped 6 bases and J dropped 9 bases, with 12 bases sitting between them. CDR1 is MNHEY and CDR2 is SVGAGI in the germline V gene. The CDR3 loop spans 13 amino acids. The CDR3 sequence: CASSPGGPSPLHF. DNA for the CDR3: TGTGCCAGCAGCCCGGGAGGGCCTTCACCCCTCCACTTT.

The chain carries TRBV5-8 and TRBJ1-2; D is unresolved. CDR3 length equals 13 residues. Trimming took off 2 bases at V and 5 bases at J, with 10 bases between the two ends. The germline gives CDR1 SGHTS, CDR2 YDEGEE. CDR3 amino acids: CASSFRHDYGYTF. CDR3 DNA sequence: TGTGCCAGCAGCTTTAGGCACGATTATGGCTACACCTTC.

The rearrangement joins TRBV7-2 to TRBJ2-4, with 8 bases fitting TRBD2. Looked up from germline, CDR1 is SGHTA and CDR2 is FQGNSA. The trim removed 4 bases at V and 2 bases at J, leaving 4 bases unmatched. The CDR3 covers 15 residues. CDR3 residues: CASSSGTRTKNIQYF. For the CDR3, the DNA is TGTGCCAGCAGCTCAGGGACTAGGACCAAAAACATTCAGTACTTC.

The chain has TRBV4-3 and TRBJ1-5; 8 bases are shared with TRBD1. The CDR3 length is 15 residues. CDR1 LGHNA and CDR2 YSLEER come from the germline V gene. V lost 2 bases and J lost 9; bases outside the gene matches: 9. CDR3 protein: CASSQTGTGPLPQHF. CDR3 nucleotide sequence: TGCGCCAGCAGCCAAACCGGGACAGGCCCTCTGCCCCAGCATTTT.

The CDR3 DNA is TGTGCCTGGGACAGGAACACTGAAGCTTTCTTT. It is translated as CAWDRNTEAFF. V is TRBV30 and J is TRBJ1-1; D possibly corresponds to TRBD1 (5 bases). CDR1 and CDR2 from the germline V gene are GTSNPN and SVGIG (reference sequence). V was cut by 5 bases and J by 1 base, with 5 bases left in between. The CDR3 is made up of 11 amino acids.

This clone appeared many times. In DNA form, the CDR3 reads TGTGCCATCAGGCCTAGCGGGAACGAGCAGTACTTC. Translation gives CAIRPSGNEQYF. The chain employs TRBV10-3 and TRBJ2-7; 9 bases are a match to TRBD2. The CDR3 spans 12 residues. V shed 6 bases, J shed 5 bases, and the junction held 2 bases outside the gene matches. Germline assignment: CDR1 ENHRY and CDR2 SYGVKD.

The table lists this clone with a few counts. The chain has TRBV30 and TRBJ1-6; D unclear. The CDR3 contains 14 residues. Trimming pared 0 bases from V and 9 bases from J, leaving 12 bases between. CDR1 and CDR2 from the germline V gene are GTSNPN and SVGIG (reference sequence). CDR3 in amino acids: CAWSVSGRGSPLHF. The CDR3 nucleotides read TGTGCCTGGAGTGTGTCGGGGAGAGGTTCACCCCTCCACTTT.

This chain connects TRBV25-1 to TRBJ2-5, with a tentative D call TRBD1 (6 bases). Trimming shortened V by 6 bases and J by 4 bases, and 15 bases separated the two germline ends. Germline V gene data show CDR1 as MGHDK and CDR2 as SYGVNS. The CDR3 length is 14 residues. The CDR3 loop is CASRGPGRGETQYF. Written as DNA, the CDR3 is TGTGCCAGCAGAGGGCCTGGCAGGGGAGAGACCCAGTACTTC.

The chain links TRBV5-1 to TRBJ2-5, with TRBD2 matching 8 bases. Germline V CDR1 and CDR2: SGHRS, YFSETQ. The CDR3 runs to 14 residues. V lost 4 bases and J lost 5; bases outside the gene matches: 7. The CDR3 sequence: CASSPGTSSETQYF. CDR3 in DNA: TGCGCCAGCAGCCCCGGGACTAGTTCGGAGACCCAGTACTTC.

The chain uses TRBV7-9 and TRBJ2-3; D is uncertain. V was pared by 1 base and J by 2 bases, with 7 bases between. CDR3 size: 14 residues. CDR1 SEHNR and CDR2 FQNEAQ come from the germline V gene (reference sequence). CDR3 DNA sequence: TGTGCCAGCAGCTTAGACAGATTCACAGATACGCAGTATTTT. Its translation: CASSLDRFTDTQYF.

This clone was counted a few times. V gene TRBV7-2 combines with J gene TRBJ1-1, with 10 bases that match TRBD1. The CDR3 has 16 residues. The V and J ends lost 5 bases and 10 bases, in that order; junction bases with no gene match: 16. Germline assignment: CDR1 SGHTA and CDR2 FQGNSA. This CDR3 reads CASSTNRGQGRDGAFF. The CDR3 region has the DNA TGTGCCAGCAGCACAAACCGGGGACAGGGGCGAGATGGAGCTTTCTTT.

The chain has TRBV7-2 and TRBJ2-7; D not certain. Germline values: CDR1 SGHTA, CDR2 FQGNSA. Between the trimmed V and J ends, which lost 5 bases and 3 bases, there was a span of 17 bases. The CDR3 is 15 amino acids. The CDR3 spells CASSPGWADGYEQYF. DNA for the CDR3: TGTGCCAGCAGCCCCGGATGGGCAGATGGCTACGAGCAGTACTTC.

This chain joins TRBV30 and TRBJ1-6; D uncertain. V dropped 7 bases and J dropped 7 bases, with 14 bases sitting between them. The CDR3 consists of 13 residues. Germline V gives CDR1 GTSNPN, CDR2 SVGIG (reference sequence). CDR3 loop: CALRSTGNSPLHF. In DNA, the CDR3 is TGTGCCTTAAGATCTACGGGGAATTCACCCCTCCACTTT.

This clone was seen more than once but under ten times. CDR3 amino acids: CASSLGSEDTQYF. In DNA form, the CDR3 reads TGCGCCAGCAGCTTGGGGAGCGAAGATACGCAGTATTTT. The V gene is TRBV5-1, the J gene TRBJ2-3; no reliable D call. The V end was cut by 0 bases, the J end by 5 bases, with 7 bases between. CDR1 is SGHRS, CDR2 YFSETQ, per germline. CDR3 length: 13 residues.